The text below deals with one TCR beta chain. Its antigen is currently unknown. This specimen belongs to a study of graft-versus-host responses after intestinal transplantation. Study-wide context: Transplants were multivisceral, liver-intestinal, or isolated intestinal. Points from the study as a whole: Researchers found GvH clones in recipient marrow, and some showed up first in ileum or blood.

The V segment lost 3 bases and the J segment 5 bases; nucleotides outside the gene matches: 10. Germline CDR1 SGDLS, CDR2 YYNGEE. The CDR3 has 19 amino acids. Method: immunoSEQ multiplex PCR; TCRdb's copy keeps in-frame clones and lacks some. The table records about 99,000 clones, under 95% of them present only once. This sequence originates from a human donor who received an intestinal transplant. This sequence joins TRBV9 and TRBJ2-2; the match to TRBD2 covers 16 bases. The source material was unstimulated CD8+ T cells sorted from spleen or lymph node cells, sampled before intestinal transplant. The CDR3 spells CASSGAGTSGGGGTGELFF. In DNA form, the CDR3 reads TGTGCCAGCAGCGGAGCCGGGACTAGCGGGGGGGGAGGAACCGGGGAGCTGTTTTTT.